Presented here are 31 T cell receptor beta chains from one specimen sequenced in a study of blood T cell repertoires in COVID-19. Method: immunoSEQ multiplex PCR; TCRdb's copy keeps in-frame clones and lacks some. The profile shows hundreds of thousands of clones, around 89% of them singletons. Source material: peripheral blood. The receptors were sampled from an older woman with acute or convalescent COVID-19.

V gene TRBV25-1 combines with J gene TRBJ2-1, with 8 nucleotides matching TRBD2. The trim removed 4 bases at V and 4 bases at J, leaving 9 bases unmatched. The CDR3 covers 16 residues. Germline V gives CDR1 MGHDK, CDR2 SYGVNS. In DNA form, the CDR3 reads TGTGCCAGCAGTGCCGCCGGGGGGGGGCAATACAATGAGCAGTTCTTC. Translating it yields CASSAAGGGQYNEQFF. The variable domain in full, completed from reference TRBV25-1 and TRBJ2-1, reads EADIYQTPRYLVIGTGKKITLECSQTMGHDKMYWYQQDPGMELHLIHYSYGVNSTEKGDLSSESTVSRIRTEHFPLTLESARPSHTSQYLCASSAAGGGQYNEQFFGPGTRLTVL.

The chain links TRBV7-8 to TRBJ2-7; perhaps TRBD1 as D (6 bases). The V end lost 5 bases, the J end lost 3 bases, and 11 bases lay between the germline ends. Germline lookup yields CDR1 SGHVS and CDR2 FQNEAQ. The CDR3 spans 13 residues. CDR3 amino acids: CASSRDKNYEQYF. CDR3 DNA: TGTGCCAGCAGCCGGGACAAAAACTACGAGCAGTACTTC.

The chain joins TRBV4-1 to TRBJ1-1; D is perhaps TRBD1 (5 bases). The V end was cut by 4 bases, the J end by 8 bases, with 11 bases between. In germline, CDR1 is MGHRA, CDR2 YSYEKL. CDR3 length: 12 residues. The CDR3, as DNA: TGCGCCAGCAGCCTGAACAGACAGGAAGCTTTCTTT. Amino acids: CASSLNRQEAFF.

The rearrangement joins TRBV6-5 to TRBJ1-2, with 7 bases matching TRBD1. With 0 bases clipped from V and 6 bases from J, the junction kept 7 bases outside the gene matches. This CDR3 is built from 15 residues. Germline CDR1 is MNHEY and CDR2 is SVGAGI. Here the CDR3 DNA reads TGTGCCAGCAGTTACTCGGATAAGGGGGCGGATGGCTACACCTTC. Its translation: CASSYSDKGADGYTF.

The chain carries TRBV19 and TRBJ1-1; D remains unclear. V lost 5 bases to trimming and J lost 4 bases, with 14 bases between them. Germline-derived CDR1 and CDR2 are LNHDA and SQIVND (reference sequence). This CDR3 contains 14 residues. CDR3 nucleotides: TGTGCCAGTAGTCTCGGGTCGGAAGGCACTGAAGCTTTCTTT. Translated: CASSLGSEGTEAFF.

The rearrangement joins TRBV9 to TRBJ2-1; 12 nucleotides line up with TRBD2. The CDR3 is 14 amino acids. From germline, CDR1 is SGDLS and CDR2 YYNGEE. V lost 4 bases and J lost 9; bases outside the gene matches: 5. In DNA form, the CDR3 reads TGTGCCAGCAGCAACGGACTAGCGGGGCGTGAGCAGTTCTTC. Its protein product is CASSNGLAGREQFF. Together with reference TRBV9 and TRBJ2-1, the CDR3 gives the full variable domain: DSGVTQTPKHLITATGQRVTLRCSPRSGDLSVYWYQQSLDQGLQFLIQYYNGEERAKGNILERFSAQQFPDLHSELNLSSLELGDSALYFCASSNGLAGREQFFGPGTRLTVL.

J is TRBJ1-1 and V is TRBV10-2; D call uncertain. The CDR3 runs to 14 residues. Trimming shortened V by 4 bases and J by 2 bases, and 11 bases separated the two germline ends. CDR1 is WSHSY, CDR2 SAAADI, per germline. CDR3 protein: CASSVRGYNTEAFF. For the CDR3, the DNA is TGCGCCAGCAGTGTCCGAGGGTACAACACTGAAGCTTTCTTT.

The CDR3: CATSGLGSGGSYEQYF. Here the CDR3 DNA reads TGTGCCACCAGTGGCCTCGGTAGCGGGGGGTCCTACGAGCAGTACTTC. The chain uses TRBV24-1 and TRBJ2-7, with TRBD2 identical over 10 bases. The germline gives CDR1 KGHDR, CDR2 SFDVKD. Trimming took 5 bases from V and 1 from J; bases not matched to a gene: 7. The CDR3 totals 16 residues.

The chain has TRBV6-2 or TRBV6-3 and TRBJ2-2; 8 nucleotides match TRBD1. V was clipped by 5 bases and J by 7 bases; unmatched bases: 3. Germline assignment: CDR1 MNHEY and CDR2 SVGEGT. This CDR3 spans 13 amino acids. The CDR3 DNA reads as TGTGCCAGCAGTGCAGGGGGCGGCGGGGAGCTGTTTTTT. It specifies CASSAGGGGELFF.

This chain uses TRBV9 with TRBJ2-2; TRBD2 matches 9 bases. This CDR3 is 17 amino acids long. Germline V CDR1 and CDR2: SGDLS, YYNGEE. The V segment lost 5 bases and the J segment 0 bases; nucleotides outside the gene matches: 8. The CDR3 sequence is CASRDPAGGSNTGELFF. For the CDR3, the DNA is TGTGCCAGCAGGGACCCAGCGGGAGGCTCGAACACCGGGGAGCTGTTTTTT.

The V gene is TRBV27, the J gene TRBJ1-6; maybe TRBD1 (5 bases). The V gene's germline CDR1 is MNHEY and CDR2 SMNVEV (reference sequence). The CDR3 totals 18 residues. Trimming took off 5 bases at V and 0 bases at J, with 17 bases between the two ends. CDR3 DNA: TGTGCCAGCAGTCGGGAGGGACCGGTTAGCTCCTATAATTCACCCCTCCACTTT. Residues: CASSREGPVSSYNSPLHF.

This chain connects TRBV9 to TRBJ2-3; 8 nucleotides match TRBD2. V was clipped by 4 bases and J by 3 bases; unmatched bases: 16. The length of the CDR3 is 18 residues. Per germline, CDR1 SGDLS and CDR2 YYNGEE. CDR3 sequence reads: CASSSPRGGPPVTDTQYF. CDR3 bases: TGTGCCAGCAGCTCCCCGCGCGGGGGGCCCCCGGTGACAGATACGCAGTATTTT.

This chain uses TRBV27 with TRBJ1-6; 9 bases align to TRBD1. This CDR3 is built from 14 residues. Germline lookup yields CDR1 MNHEY and CDR2 SMNVEV (reference sequence). The J segment lost 7 bases and the V segment lost 5 bases, leaving 3 bases of the junction unmatched. The CDR3 DNA is TGTGCCAGCAGTAAGGGACAGGGAAATTCACCCCTCCACTTT. It codes for CASSKGQGNSPLHF.

The rearrangement links TRBV9 to TRBJ2-1, with 8 bases aligning to TRBD1. The trim removed 5 bases at V and 0 bases at J, leaving 10 bases unmatched. Germline lookup yields CDR1 SGDLS and CDR2 YYNGEE. The CDR3 sequence is 17 residues long. DNA for the CDR3: TGTGCCAGCAGTTCGACAGGGGTAGTAAGCTCCTACAATGAGCAGTTCTTC. It translates to CASSSTGVVSSYNEQFF.

J is TRBJ2-1 and V is TRBV5-5, with TRBD2 matching 7 bases. Germline lookup yields CDR1 SGHKS and CDR2 YYEKEE (reference sequence). J gave up 6 bases and V 3 bases, and 6 bases lay outside the gene matches. The CDR3 runs 14 residues. CDR3 in DNA: TGTGCCAGCAGCTATGGACTAGGCCGCAATGAGCAGTTCTTC. Its translation: CASSYGLGRNEQFF. Filled out from reference TRBV5-5 and TRBJ2-1, the complete variable domain reads DAGVTQSPTHLIKTRGQQVTLRCSPISGHKSVSWYQQVLGQGPQFIFQYYEKEERGRGNFPDRFSARQFPNYSSELNVNALLLGDSALYLCASSYGLGRNEQFFGPGTRLTVL.

This clone was recorded once. V and J are TRBV6-5 and TRBJ1-4; D perhaps matches TRBD1 (6 bases). The CDR3 consists of 14 residues. V was shortened by 2 bases and J by 6 bases, with 10 bases between the two germline ends. In germline, CDR1 is MNHEY, CDR2 SVGAGI. The CDR3 protein is CASSYRGGDEKLFF. The DNA for the CDR3 is TGTGCCAGCAGTTACCGAGGGGGTGATGAAAAACTGTTTTTT.

The rearrangement joins TRBV19 to TRBJ2-1, with 9 bases that match TRBD2. The CDR3 totals 14 residues. Germline V gene lookup returns CDR1 LNHDA and CDR2 SQIVND (reference sequence). V shed 8 bases, J shed 9 bases, and the junction held 11 bases outside the gene matches. CDR3 in amino acids: CASRGREGLGEQFF. The CDR3 coding sequence is TGTGCCAGTCGGGGGCGGGAGGGGCTGGGTGAGCAGTTCTTC.

The chain uses TRBV5-1 and TRBJ2-2, with TRBD2 identical over 9 bases. The CDR3 is 16 residues long. Germline CDR1 is SGHRS and CDR2 is YFSETQ. With 0 bases clipped from V and 1 base from J, the junction kept 1 base outside the gene matches. CDR3: CASSLGLAVNTGELFF. The DNA of the CDR3 is TGCGCCAGCAGCTTGGGACTAGCGGTGAACACCGGGGAGCTGTTTTTT.

V gene TRBV5-5 combines with J gene TRBJ2-7, with a tentative D call TRBD1 (6 bases). V was clipped by 4 bases and J by 2 bases, with 10 bases between them. From germline, CDR1 is SGHKS and CDR2 YYEKEE (reference sequence). This CDR3 region has 13 residues. This chain's CDR3 is CASSPRTAYEQYF. CDR3 DNA sequence: TGTGCCAGCAGCCCCCGGACAGCCTACGAGCAGTACTTC.

The chain couples TRBV6-5 to TRBJ2-7, with D perhaps matching TRBD1 (5 bases). Germline CDR1 reads MNHEY; CDR2 reads SVGAGI. This CDR3 has 12 residues. The V and J ends lost 10 bases and 3 bases respectively, with 13 bases between them. The CDR3 DNA is TGTGCCATCTCAGGGTTCAGCTACGAGCAGTACTTC. This codes for CAISGFSYEQYF.

A word on this clone: Distinct nucleotide sequences in the sample also encode this CDR3. V and J are TRBV27 and TRBJ1-2; the match to TRBD1 covers 10 bases. V lost 6 bases to trimming and J lost 4 bases; unmatched junction nucleotides: 8. The CDR3 is 15 residues long. CDR1 and CDR2 (germline): MNHEY, SMNVEV (reference sequence). The CDR3 spells CASSPPGQGFYGYTF. In nucleotides, the CDR3 is TGTGCCAGCAGCCCGCCGGGACAGGGGTTCTATGGCTACACCTTC.

The V and J genes are TRBV9 and TRBJ2-7; 7 bases match TRBD2. The J segment lost 3 bases and the V segment lost 3 bases, leaving 12 bases of the junction unmatched. Germline V gene data show CDR1 as SGDLS and CDR2 as YYNGEE. The CDR3 has 16 amino acids. This CDR3 reads CASSAGLPTTYYEQYF. In nucleotides, the CDR3 is TGTGCCAGCAGCGCGGGACTACCAACTACTTACTACGAGCAGTACTTC.

The chain employs TRBV15 and TRBJ2-3; D may be TRBD1 (5 bases). Trimming took 6 bases from V and 5 from J, leaving 21 bases between them. Germline lookup yields CDR1 LNHNV and CDR2 YYDKDF (reference sequence). The CDR3 has 16 residues. The CDR3 spells CATREEVQGILDTQYF. The CDR3 DNA reads as TGTGCCACCAGAGAAGAGGTCCAGGGTATCTTAGATACGCAGTATTTT. The variable domain in full, with the rest retrieved from reference TRBV15 and TRBJ2-3, is DAMVIQNPRYQVTQFGKPVTLSCSQTLNHNVMYWYQQKSSQAPKLLFHYYDKDFNNEADTPDNFQSRRPNTSFCFLDIRSPGLGDTAMYLCATREEVQGILDTQYFGPGTRLTVL.

The chain uses TRBV19 and TRBJ2-7; tentative D call: TRBD1 (8 bases). V lost 1 base and J 4 bases, leaving 14 bases between the germline ends. The CDR3 length is 15 residues. Germline V gene data show CDR1 as LNHDA and CDR2 as SQIVND (reference sequence). In DNA, the CDR3 is TGTGCCAGTAGTATAGGGACAGGGAGGGGATACGAGCAGTACTTC. Its protein product is CASSIGTGRGYEQYF.

The chain carries TRBV27 and TRBJ2-1; 11 nucleotides agree with TRBD1. The junction had 8 bases not matched to a gene; V was cut back by 1 base and J by 3 bases. The CDR3 loop spans 18 amino acids. CDR1 is MNHEY, CDR2 SMNVEV, per germline (reference sequence). The CDR3 DNA reads as TGTGCCAGCAGTTTATACCCGGGACAGGGGGTTTTCTACAATGAGCAGTTCTTC. Protein sequence: CASSLYPGQGVFYNEQFF.

This chain joins TRBV20-1 and TRBJ2-5; D gene ambiguous. Germline V CDR1 and CDR2: DFQATT, SNEGSKA (reference sequence). The V end lost 5 bases, the J end lost 5 bases, and 6 bases lay between the germline ends. The CDR3 has 10 residues. The CDR3 region is CSALEETQYF. CDR3 nucleotides: TGCAGTGCTCTCGAGGAGACCCAGTACTTC.

The chain couples TRBV5-4 to TRBJ2-1, with D tentatively TRBD1 (5 bases). The germline CDR1 and CDR2 sequences are SGHNT and YYREEE (reference sequence). V shed 2 bases and J shed 5 bases, with 14 bases lying between them. The CDR3 covers 15 residues. Written as DNA, the CDR3 is TGTGCCAGCAGCTTACCGCAGGGATTCGACAATGAGCAGTTCTTC. The encoded protein is CASSLPQGFDNEQFF.

The chain carries TRBV18 and TRBJ2-1; TRBD1 agrees at 8 bases. Germline CDR1 is KGHSH and CDR2 is LQKENI. The length of the CDR3 is 15 residues. V lost 2 bases to trimming and J lost 4 bases; unmatched junction nucleotides: 4. The CDR3 region has the DNA TGTGCCAGCTCACCATCCGGGACAGGATACAATGAGCAGTTCTTC. Its protein product is CASSPSGTGYNEQFF. Based on the CDR3 plus reference TRBV18 and TRBJ2-1, the full variable domain is NAGVMQNPRHLVRRRGQEARLRCSPMKGHSHVYWYRQLPEEGLKFMVYLQKENIIDESGMPKERFSAEFPKEGPSILRIQQVVRGDSAAYFCASSPSGTGYNEQFFGPGTRLTVL.

The rearrangement links TRBV7-9 to TRBJ1-1, with unresolved D. The germline gives CDR1 SEHNR, CDR2 FQNEAQ (reference sequence). The CDR3 totals 12 residues. Trimming took 2 bases from V and 7 from J, leaving 8 bases between them. For the CDR3, the DNA is TGTGCCAGCAGCTTAAATCAGATTGAAGCTTTCTTT. Protein product: CASSLNQIEAFF. Looking up the rest from reference TRBV7-9 and TRBJ1-1 gives the full variable domain: DTGVSQNPRHKITKRGQNVTFRCDPISEHNRLYWYRQTLGQGPEFLTYFQNEAQLEKSRLLSDRFSAERPKGSFSTLEIQRTEQGDSAMYLCASSLNQIEAFFGQGTRLTVV.

The CDR3 DNA sequence: TGTGCCAGCAGCCTTGGGACAGGAGGTAAAGAGACCCAGTACTTC. Translating it yields CASSLGTGGKETQYF. The chain carries TRBV7-9 and TRBJ2-5; TRBD1 matches at 8 bases. This CDR3 is 15 amino acids long. Germline V gene sequence: CDR1 SEHNR, CDR2 FQNEAQ (reference sequence). V was pared by 5 bases and J by 3 bases, with 8 bases of the junction left unmatched.

The chain uses TRBV18 and TRBJ2-7; the match to TRBD2 covers 7 bases. CDR3 length: 15 residues. Germline values: CDR1 KGHSH, CDR2 LQKENI. Trimming at V came to 2 bases and at J to 1 base, leaving 5 bases not matched to a gene. The CDR3 loop reads CASSPREGRSYEQYF. In DNA form, the CDR3 reads TGTGCCAGCTCACCAAGGGAGGGCCGATCCTACGAGCAGTACTTC.